This is a list of T cell receptor beta chains from one sample in a study of T cells in Graves' hyperthyroidism and ophthalmopathy. From the multiplex PCR reads, TCRdb called clonotypes with MiXCR, one entry per CDR3 protein. The sample carries approximately 640,000 distinct CDR3 sequences, about a sixth recorded once. Sequences were obtained from blood. The receptors were sampled from a woman aged 30 to 39 with Graves' hyperthyroidism. The CDR3 runs from the conserved cysteine through the conserved F or W. The D gene is left open where the match is weak. Some rows mark clone size as missing; the rest say once, few, many or name a class of expanded clone.

cdr3_aa	cdr3_nt	j_call	v_call	clone_size	d_call
CASSYRKHNTEAFF	TGTGCCAGCAGTTACCGGAAACACAACACTGAAGCTTTCTTT	TRBJ1-1	TRBV6-5	.	.
CASSFSREYEQFF	TGTGCCAGCAGTTTTAGCAGGGAGTATGAGCAGTTCTTC	TRBJ2-1	TRBV28	many	.
CSARVFETGAFF	TGCAGCGCTAGGGTGTTCGAAACAGGAGCTTTCTTT	TRBJ1-1	TRBV20-1	many	.
CASSLGRRMNTEAFF	TGTGCCAGCAGTTTGGGCAGACGGATGAACACTGAAGCTTTCTTT	TRBJ1-1	TRBV12-3/TRBV12-4	many	.
CASRAGVVTGELFF	TGTGCCAGCAGGGCAGGGGTTGTGACCGGGGAGCTGTTTTTT	TRBJ2-2	TRBV11-3	many	.
CAVSEDTGGGQPQHF	TGTGCCGTATCCGAAGACACGGGAGGTGGTCAGCCCCAGCATTTT	TRBJ1-5	TRBV7-2	.	.
CASSLAMGSETQYF	TGTGCCAGCAGCTTAGCGATGGGGTCGGAGACCCAGTACTTC	TRBJ2-5	TRBV11-2	few	.
CASSLDSGGSWDTQYF	TGTGCCAGCAGCTTAGATTCTGGCGGGAGTTGGGATACGCAGTATTTT	TRBJ2-3	TRBV11-2	many	TRBD2
CASTLQGIGDSPLHF	TGTGCCAGCACCCTTCAGGGTATAGGCGATTCACCCCTCCACTTT	TRBJ1-6	TRBV2	few	.
CASSYTGTANSPLHF	TGTGCCAGCAGCTATACCGGGACAGCAAATTCACCCCTCCACTTT	TRBJ1-6	TRBV28	.	TRBD1
CASLDRGNTGELFF	TGTGCCAGCCTCGACAGGGGCAACACCGGGGAGCTGTTTTTT	TRBJ2-2	TRBV28	many	TRBD1
CASSLNPGQGSEKLFF	TGTGCTAGCAGCTTAAACCCGGGACAGGGGAGTGAAAAACTGTTTTTT	TRBJ1-4	TRBV7-7	.	TRBD1
CSARDTQDAIVGYEQYF	TGCAGTGCTAGAGATACCCAGGACGCTATTGTTGGGTACGAGCAGTACTTC	TRBJ2-7	TRBV20-1	.	.
CSATSLERTDTQYF	TGCAGTGCTACTAGCCTCGAACGCACAGATACGCAGTATTTT	TRBJ2-3	TRBV20-1	few	.
CSVGSGNTEAFF	TGCAGCGTTGGTTCGGGGAACACTGAAGCTTTCTTT	TRBJ1-1	TRBV29-1	few	.
CASSVRGTEAFF	TGTGCCAGCAGCGTCCGGGGCACTGAAGCTTTCTTT	TRBJ1-1	TRBV11-1	many	.
CSVVQGVAQTQYF	TGCAGCGTTGTTCAGGGGGTAGCCCAGACCCAGTACTTC	TRBJ2-5	TRBV29-1	few	TRBD1
CSATGTAVEEKLFF	TGCAGTGCAACCGGGACAGCAGTAGAGGAAAAACTGTTTTTT	TRBJ1-4	TRBV20-1	.	TRBD1
CASSLVRGSYNEQFF	TGTGCCAGCAGCTTAGTGCGGGGCTCCTACAATGAGCAGTTCTTC	TRBJ2-1	TRBV7-8	many	.
CASSLAGGPLDTQYF	TGTGCCAGCAGTTTAGCGGGAGGGCCTTTGGATACGCAGTATTTT	TRBJ2-3	TRBV12-3/TRBV12-4	many	TRBD2
CATSRDSAGPGRGGELFF	TGTGCCACCAGCAGAGATTCGGCGGGCCCTGGTCGTGGCGGGGAGCTGTTTTTT	TRBJ2-2	TRBV15	.	.
CASSDGRKGGEQYF	TGTGCCAGCAGTGACGGCAGAAAGGGGGGCGAGCAGTACTTC	TRBJ2-7	TRBV2	many	.
CASRSGRWDADTQYF	TGTGCCAGCAGGAGCGGGAGATGGGATGCAGATACGCAGTATTTT	TRBJ2-3	TRBV9	few	TRBD2
CSAPHAPLAGGGGIEQFF	TGCAGTGCTCCACATGCTCCCTTAGCGGGAGGAGGGGGAATTGAGCAGTTCTTC	TRBJ2-1	TRBV20-1	many	TRBD2
CASSSSGLAGGLGEQFF	TGTGCCAGCAGCTCGTCGGGACTAGCGGGAGGACTTGGTGAGCAGTTCTTC	TRBJ2-1	TRBV7-2	.	TRBD2
CASSEGDRRKNTEAFF	TGTGCCAGCAGTGAAGGGGACCGACGGAAGAACACTGAAGCTTTCTTT	TRBJ1-1	TRBV6-1	many	.
CASSGDRDGEKLFF	TGTGCCAGCAGCGGGGACAGGGATGGTGAAAAACTGTTTTTT	TRBJ1-4	TRBV2	many	TRBD1
CASSHNREAFF	TGTGCCAGCAGCCATAACAGGGAAGCTTTCTTT	TRBJ1-1	TRBV5-6	few	.
CASSPTTDEQFF	TGTGCCAGCAGCCCAACCACCGATGAGCAGTTCTTC	TRBJ2-1	TRBV7-2	many	.
CSAPGTNKNIQYF	TGCAGCGCGCCCGGGACCAACAAAAACATTCAGTACTTC	TRBJ2-4	TRBV20-1	.	.
CASSQGDNEKLFF	TGTGCCAGCAGCCAGGGGGATAATGAAAAACTGTTTTTT	TRBJ1-4	TRBV5-6	.	TRBD1
CASSRDRASSGYTF	TGTGCCAGCTCACGGGACAGGGCTTCTTCTGGCTACACCTTC	TRBJ1-2	TRBV18	few	TRBD1
CASSEGREIETQYF	TGTGCCAGCAGCGAGGGGCGGGAGATAGAGACCCAGTACTTC	TRBJ2-5	TRBV6-1	few	TRBD2
CASNNGYTDTQYF	TGTGCCAGCAATAACGGATACACAGATACGCAGTATTTT	TRBJ2-3	TRBV7-2	many	.
CSARPAGGRQPQHF	TGCAGTGCTAGACCTGCAGGGGGCAGGCAGCCCCAGCATTTT	TRBJ1-5	TRBV20-1	.	TRBD1
CASLPPTSGSTDTQYF	TGTGCCAGCCTCCCCCCGACTAGCGGAAGCACAGATACGCAGTATTTT	TRBJ2-3	TRBV28	many	TRBD2
CASSQPLGRAVTGELFF	TGTGCCAGCAGCCAACCTCTCGGGAGGGCCGTAACCGGGGAGCTGTTTTTT	TRBJ2-2	TRBV4-2	.	TRBD2
CARGNSGHLLEAFF	TGCGCCAGAGGGAACTCGGGACACTTACTTGAAGCTTTCTTT	TRBJ1-1	TRBV5-1	many	.
CASSLMGERNTDTQYF	TGTGCCAGCAGTTTAATGGGGGAGAGAAACACAGATACGCAGTATTTT	TRBJ2-3	TRBV28	many	.
CSVEDPGLAGSGETQYF	TGCAGCGTTGAAGACCCGGGACTAGCGGGATCGGGGGAGACCCAGTACTTC	TRBJ2-5	TRBV29-1	.	TRBD2
CASSPGVPYEQYF	TGTGCCAGCAGTCCCGGGGTTCCCTACGAGCAGTACTTC	TRBJ2-7	TRBV3-1	many	.
CASAWRESTDTQYF	TGTGCCAGCGCGTGGCGGGAGAGCACAGATACGCAGTATTTT	TRBJ2-3	TRBV9	.	TRBD2
CASSLGSVTGLSYEQYF	TGTGCCAGCAGCTTAGGTTCTGTTACAGGATTATCCTACGAGCAGTACTTC	TRBJ2-7	TRBV7-8	.	.
CAISDVLAGGPYTGELFF	TGTGCCATCAGTGACGTCCTAGCGGGAGGGCCCTACACCGGGGAGCTGTTTTTT	TRBJ2-2	TRBV10-3	few	TRBD2
CASSLVGNEQYF	TGTGCCAGCAGCTTAGTCGGCAACGAGCAGTACTTC	TRBJ2-7	TRBV28	many	.
CASSQVSQGNYGYTF	TGCGCCAGCAGCCAAGTTAGTCAGGGAAACTATGGCTACACCTTC	TRBJ1-2	TRBV4-3	few	.
CASSKTTGTQETQYF	TGTGCCAGCAGCAAGACCACCGGGACACAAGAGACCCAGTACTTC	TRBJ2-5	TRBV11-1	many	.
CSALGPETIYNEQFF	TGCAGTGCTCTCGGGCCCGAAACCATCTACAATGAGCAGTTCTTC	TRBJ2-1	TRBV20-1	.	.
CASSLTTVSGANVLTF	TGCGCCAGCAGCTTGACGACAGTTTCTGGGGCCAACGTCCTGACTTTC	TRBJ2-6	TRBV5-1	many	.
CATSDPNYGYTF	TGTGCCACCAGTGACCCTAACTATGGCTACACCTTC	TRBJ1-2	TRBV24-1	once	.
CASSPGTWGYEQYF	TGTGCCAGCAGTCCAGGGACTTGGGGCTACGAGCAGTACTTC	TRBJ2-7	TRBV6-2/TRBV6-3	.	.
CASSLSVPSGPYNEQFF	TGTGCCAGCAGTTTATCTGTTCCGAGCGGGCCCTACAATGAGCAGTTCTTC	TRBJ2-1	TRBV27	few	.
CASSGPEGEETQYF	TGTGCCAGCTCGGGGCCTGAGGGGGAAGAGACCCAGTACTTC	TRBJ2-5	TRBV18	.	.
CASSEREPFPYEQYF	TGTGCCAGCAGTGAACGGGAGCCCTTTCCCTACGAGCAGTACTTC	TRBJ2-7	TRBV6-1	many	.